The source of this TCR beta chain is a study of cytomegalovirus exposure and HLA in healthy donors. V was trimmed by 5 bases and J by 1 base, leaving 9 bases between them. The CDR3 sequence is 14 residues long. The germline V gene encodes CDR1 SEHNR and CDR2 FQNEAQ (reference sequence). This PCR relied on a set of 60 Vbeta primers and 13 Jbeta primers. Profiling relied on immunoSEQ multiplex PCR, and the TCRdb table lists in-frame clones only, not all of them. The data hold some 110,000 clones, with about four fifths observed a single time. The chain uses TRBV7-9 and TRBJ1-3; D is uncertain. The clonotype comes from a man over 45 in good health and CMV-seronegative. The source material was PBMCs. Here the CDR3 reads CASSRGSSGNTIYF. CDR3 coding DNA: TGTGCCAGCAGCCGCGGGAGTTCTGGAAACACCATATATTTT.